This TCR beta chain was identified in a study of blood T cell repertoires in COVID-19. About the study: Samples of COVID-19 (acute and convalescent) were obtained from the United States, Italy and Spain. The cDNA or gDNA used as material had been derived from T cells, B-cell-depleted T cells, or PBMCs.

Germline V CDR1 and CDR2: KGHDR, SFDVKD. V lost 3 bases, J lost 0 bases, and 5 bases lay in between. This CDR3 region has 14 residues. Per the original data handling: Estimation of nucleated cell counts was performed using reference gene primer amplification. The protocol was immunoSEQ multiplex PCR, while the TCRdb copy is restricted to in-frame clones and leaves out a portion. The DNA was the basis for D and trimming; V, J and clone size are from that table. Seen here are 70,000 to 90,000 clones, 75% to 85% observed once, and the top ten hold 8.5% to 10%. The Seattle patients joined while their infection was active and were tracked longitudinally afterward. As concerns this clone: Other DNA sequences of this sample code for an identical CDR3.

This chain joins TRBV24-1 and TRBJ2-1, with no clear D. The sequenced sample was peripheral blood. The clonotype originates from a middle-aged man with COVID-19, enrolled during active disease. This CDR3 reads CATSDPSSYNEQFF. The CDR3, as DNA: TGTGCCACCAGTGATCCTAGCTCCTACAATGAGCAGTTCTTC.